A selection of T cell receptor beta chains follows, all from one sample in a study of Graves' ophthalmopathy and Graves' hyperthyroidism. TCRdb reanalysed the multiplex PCR reads using MiXCR and keeps one entry per CDR3 protein. The sample holds around 400,000 distinct CDR3 sequences; roughly 21% are singletons and the top ten take under 3%. Specimen: peripheral blood. The receptors stem from a woman between 18 and 29 years old with stable Graves' hyperthyroidism. CDR3s include the opening cysteine and the closing phenylalanine or tryptophan. Fields, in order: D gene, V gene, J gene, CDR3 length, clone size, CDR3 DNA, CDR3 protein. A D gene is named only where the DNA matches it firmly. The size of a clone is reported for some rows only, either as once, few or many, or as a class for expanded clones.

NA,TRBV7-9,TRBJ2-7,15,many,TGTGCCAGCAGCTCGGGTTTTTCCCGGACCTACGAGCAGTACTTC,CASSSGFSRTYEQYF
NA,TRBV20-1,TRBJ1-5,13,NA,TGCAGGGGGGGACTGTTTAGCAATCAGCCCCAGCATTTT,CRGGLFSNQPQHF
NA,TRBV12-3/TRBV12-4,TRBJ1-5,13,many,TGTGCCAGCAGTACAGGGCTCTTGCAGCCCCAGCATTTT,CASSTGLLQPQHF
NA,TRBV4-1,TRBJ1-2,14,many,TGCGCCAGCAGCCGAGGACCTTCGAGATATGGCTACACCTTC,CASSRGPSRYGYTF
TRBD2,TRBV13,TRBJ2-7,15,many,TGTGCCAGCAGCTTAGGACTAGCGGTCTCCTACGAGCAGTACTTC,CASSLGLAVSYEQYF
NA,TRBV12-5,TRBJ1-1,11,NA,TGTGCTAGTGGGCTAGAGGATGAAGCTTTCTTT,CASGLEDEAFF
TRBD2,TRBV6-2/TRBV6-3,TRBJ2-4,18,many,TGTGCCAGCAGTTCCCGCCTGACTAGCGGGAGTGCCAAAAACATTCAGTACTTC,CASSSRLTSGSAKNIQYF
NA,TRBV2,TRBJ2-5,14,many,TGTGCCAGCAGTGGGGGCGGTAGCGGCGAGACCCAGTACTTC,CASSGGGSGETQYF
TRBD2,TRBV6-1,TRBJ2-3,15,few,TGTGCCACCCGCGAAGGGCTAGCGGGCACAGATACGCAGTATTTT,CATREGLAGTDTQYF
NA,TRBV6-1,TRBJ2-7,15,many,TGTGCCAGCAGTGAAAGGAAGACCCTGCCCTACGAGCAGTACTTC,CASSERKTLPYEQYF
NA,TRBV30,TRBJ2-5,13,many,TGTGCCTGGAGTCGGCAGCGACAAGAGACCCAGTACTTC,CAWSRQRQETQYF
NA,TRBV19,TRBJ1-3,14,many,TGTGCCAGTAGTAGCCGGACAGAGAGAAACACCATATATTTT,CASSSRTERNTIYF
TRBD1,TRBV27,TRBJ1-2,15,few,TGTGCCAGCAGTTCCGAACAGGGGATTCTCTATGGCTACACCTTC,CASSSEQGILYGYTF
TRBD2,TRBV6-1,TRBJ2-7,17,few,TGTGCCAGCAGTGAATGTAGCGGGGTAGCTGACACCTACGAGCAGTACTTC,CASSECSGVADTYEQYF
TRBD2,TRBV12-3/TRBV12-4,TRBJ2-7,15,many,TGTGCCAGCAGGCCGGGACTAGCGGGATCGGGCGAGCAGTACTTC,CASRPGLAGSGEQYF
NA,TRBV5-4,TRBJ2-7,14,many,TGTGCCAGCAGCTTGGATGCGAGAGACTACGAGCAGTACTTC,CASSLDARDYEQYF
NA,TRBV20-1,TRBJ1-3,12,many,TGCAGTGCAGGCGTCTCCGGAAACACCATATATTTT,CSAGVSGNTIYF
NA,TRBV11-2,TRBJ2-7,16,NA,TGTGCCAGCAGCTTTAGCTCTACAGGGATCGCCTACGAGCAGTACTTC,CASSFSSTGIAYEQYF
TRBD1,TRBV6-5,TRBJ2-5,17,NA,TGTGCCAGCAGTTACGTCTCTTATCGGGACAGGGGAGAGACCCAGTACTTC,CASSYVSYRDRGETQYF
NA,TRBV15,TRBJ1-2,16,NA,TGTGCCACCAGCAGAGATCTGGCCAGAACTAACTATGGCTACACCTTC,CATSRDLARTNYGYTF
TRBD2,TRBV6-1,TRBJ2-2,14,NA,TGTGCCAGCAAGGGCGGGGGGAACACCGGGGAGCTGTTTTTT,CASKGGGNTGELFF
TRBD2,TRBV7-2,TRBJ2-2,16,many,TGTGCCAGCAGCTTGGCTCGCGGGAGAGCTACCGGGGAGCTGTTTTTT,CASSLARGRATGELFF